The 25 T cell receptor beta chains below were found in one sample sequenced in a study of spatial heterogeneity in lung cancer. TCRdb redid the calling of the 5' RACE reads with MiXCR, one entry per CDR3 protein. The data hold more than 9,000 distinct CDR3 sequences, with approximately 6% observed a single time. Time point denoted: sample taken at primary tumor resection. Sequencing was performed on whole RNA extracted from tumor and nontumor lung tissue, or from frozen PBMC, and the material was left unsorted. Sequences were derived from normal lung tissue next to the tumor, sampled at surgery. These TCRs come from a male donor with early-stage non-small cell lung cancer.

This clonotype was counted ten times or more. A library made for alpha chains picked up this beta chain off target, so its size means little. The genes are TRBV20-1 and TRBJ2-3; the D is unclear. Trimming cost V 3 bases and J 8 bases, with 9 bases left between them. Germline V gene sequence: CDR1 DFQATT, CDR2 SNEGSKA (reference sequence). The CDR3 contains 11 residues. The CDR3: CSASGWGTQYF. Written as DNA, the CDR3 is TGCAGTGCTAGCGGGTGGGGTACGCAGTATTTT.

This clonotype has a count of ten or more. This beta chain slipped into a library made for alpha chains as a stray read, so its size is not meaningful. This chain joins TRBV11-2 and TRBJ1-5; no definite D call. Trimming pared 3 bases from V and 1 base from J, leaving 4 bases between. Germline V gene data show CDR1 as SGHAT and CDR2 as FQNNGV. The CDR3 length is 13 residues. CDR3 sequence (DNA): TGTGCCAGCAGCTTGGGGAGCAATCAGCCCCAGCATTTT. The encoded protein is CASSLGSNQPQHF.

This clonotype was seen repeatedly, ten times or more. This beta chain slipped into a library made for alpha chains as a stray read, so its size is not meaningful. This chain uses TRBV27 with TRBJ1-5; TRBD1 matches at 8 bases. Germline V gives CDR1 MNHEY, CDR2 SMNVEV (reference sequence). The CDR3 is 14 amino acids. V shed 5 bases and J 7 bases; nucleotides not matched to a gene: 7. CDR3 coding DNA: TGTGCCAGCAGTCCCGGACAGGGACGACAGCCCCAGCATTTT. Translated: CASSPGQGRQPQHF.

This clonotype was recorded many times. This beta chain is off target for a library built for alpha chains, so its abundance means little. V and J are TRBV27 and TRBJ2-7; no clear D gene. Germline CDR1 and CDR2: MNHEY and SMNVEV (reference sequence). The CDR3 extends over 11 amino acids. V lost 6 bases and J lost 4, with 7 bases in between. The CDR3 reads CASSTPYEQYF. The CDR3 DNA sequence: TGTGCCAGCAGCACCCCTTACGAGCAGTACTTC.

This clonotype occurred many times. This beta chain is an unintended read in a library built for alpha chains; its size means little. V and J are TRBV12-3 or TRBV12-4 and TRBJ2-1; possible D gene TRBD1, 6 bases. The V end was cut by 5 bases, the J end by 4 bases, with 15 bases between. The CDR3 sequence is 15 residues long. CDR3 nucleotide sequence: TGTGCCAGCAGTCTTGCTCTGGGGGCGTACAATGAGCAGTTCTTC. Protein product: CASSLALGAYNEQFF.

This clonotype is classed as medium-sized (0.01 to 0.1%). Because the library targeted alpha chains, this beta chain is an off-target read whose size means little. The rearrangement joins TRBV6-5 to TRBJ1-5; TRBD1 agrees at 8 bases. Trimming cost V 6 bases and J 0 bases; bases outside gene matches: 4. The CDR3 consists of 15 residues. CDR1 is MNHEY, CDR2 SVGAGI, per germline. Written as DNA, the CDR3 is TGTGCCAGCAGGACACAGGGGGGTAGCAATCAGCCCCAGCATTTT. It is translated as CASRTQGGSNQPQHF.

This clonotype was seen at least ten times. This beta chain was picked up by a library intended for alpha chains and is off target, so its count carries little meaning. V and J are TRBV7-9 and TRBJ2-2; D is undetermined. V lost 5 bases to trimming and J lost 6 bases, with 7 bases between them. CDR1 is SEHNR, CDR2 FQNEAQ, per germline (reference sequence). CDR3 length: 12 residues. The CDR3 protein is CASSPEPGELFF. The CDR3 bases are TGTGCCAGCAGCCCGGAGCCCGGGGAGCTGTTTTTT.

Only a few counts were recorded for this clonotype. This beta chain lies outside the target of a library built for alpha chains; its clone size means little. V usage is TRBV19 and J usage is TRBJ2-7, with D possibly matching TRBD1 (6 bases). From germline, CDR1 is LNHDA and CDR2 SQIVND (reference sequence). The CDR3 runs to 13 residues. V lost 3 bases and J 6 bases, leaving 12 bases between the germline ends. The CDR3 region is CASSMGRGREQYF. Here the CDR3 DNA reads TGTGCCAGTAGTATGGGCAGGGGACGCGAGCAGTACTTC.

This clonotype was detected many times. This beta chain was picked up by a library intended for alpha chains and is off target, so its count carries little meaning. The rearrangement links TRBV27 to TRBJ1-1; possible D gene TRBD1, 6 bases. V shed 1 base and J shed 4 bases, with 16 bases lying between them. Germline values: CDR1 MNHEY, CDR2 SMNVEV (reference sequence). The CDR3 has 16 amino acids. The CDR3 here is CASSLWAGVLGTEAFF. In DNA form, the CDR3 reads TGTGCCAGCAGTTTATGGGCAGGGGTTCTTGGCACTGAAGCTTTCTTT.

This clonotype was picked up many times. This beta chain was picked up by a library intended for alpha chains and is off target, so its count carries little meaning. This chain joins TRBV7-8 and TRBJ1-6; TRBD1 is a possible D gene (5 bases). Per the germline V gene, CDR1 is SGHVS and CDR2 is FQNEAQ. V was clipped by 2 bases and J by 8 bases, with 16 bases between them. There are 16 residues in the CDR3. CDR3 sequence (DNA): TGTGCCAGCAGCTTATACGGGGACGGAGGGGATTCACCCCTCCACTTT. It codes for CASSLYGDGGDSPLHF.

This clonotype was seen at least ten times. A library made for alpha chains picked up this beta chain off target, so its size means little. The chain has TRBV5-4 and TRBJ2-1; possibly TRBD1 for D (5 bases). Germline CDR1 and CDR2: SGHNT and YYREEE (reference sequence). The CDR3 has 14 amino acids. The V end lost 0 bases, the J end lost 5 bases, and 9 bases lay between the germline ends. CDR3 amino acids: CASSLGAGNNEQFF. The CDR3 region has the DNA TGTGCCAGCAGCTTGGGGGCAGGGAACAATGAGCAGTTCTTC.

In the case of this clonotype: The library was prepared for alpha chains; this beta chain is a stray read, so its frequency means little. The chain links TRBV7-2 to TRBJ2-1, with 7 positions matching TRBD2. The CDR3 has 14 residues. CDR1 and CDR2 (germline): SGHTA, FQGNSA. The V gene end was trimmed by 3 bases and the J gene end by 8 bases; junction bases not matched to a gene: 7. CDR3 nucleotides: TGTGCCAGCAGCTTTGCGGGAGTTAGAGATGAGCAGTTCTTC. Protein product: CASSFAGVRDEQFF.

At least ten counts were recorded for this clonotype. Because the library targeted alpha chains, this beta chain is an off-target read whose size means little. This chain uses TRBV29-1 with TRBJ1-1; D perhaps matches TRBD1 (6 bases). Germline values: CDR1 SQVTM, CDR2 ANQGSEA. V was trimmed by 6 bases and J by 0 bases, leaving 11 bases between them. CDR3 length: 13 amino acids. DNA for the CDR3: TGCAGCGTGCAGACAGGAGTGAACACTGAAGCTTTCTTT. This codes for CSVQTGVNTEAFF. Looking up the rest from reference TRBV29-1 and TRBJ1-1 gives the full variable domain: SAVISQKPSRDICQRGTSLTIQCQVDSQVTMMFWYRQQPGQSLTLIATANQGSEATYESGFVIDKFPISRPNLTFSTLTVSNMSPEDSSIYLCSVQTGVNTEAFFGQGTRLTVV.

As to this clonotype: This beta chain is an off-target read within a library intended for alpha chains, so its frequency means little. The chain recombines TRBV5-1 with TRBJ2-7; the D call may be TRBD1 or TRBD2 (5 bases each). Germline CDR1 SGHRS, CDR2 YFSETQ. The germline V and J ends were trimmed by 4 bases and 9 bases, with 20 bases remaining between them. CDR3 length equals 14 residues. The CDR3 region is CASSPGTSYEVQYF. In DNA form, the CDR3 reads TGCGCCAGCAGCCCGGGGACCTCATACGAGGTGCAGTACTTC.

This clonotype was seen at least ten times. For a library built for alpha chains, this beta chain is a stray read; little rests on its size. The chain combines TRBV4-1 with TRBJ1-4; D gene unclear. Trimming removed 0 bases from V and 7 bases from J, with 12 bases in between. Germline lookup yields CDR1 MGHRA and CDR2 YSYEKL. The CDR3 is 15 amino acids. CDR3 region: CASSQDLARTEKLFF. DNA for the CDR3: TGCGCCAGCAGCCAAGATCTGGCTCGGACTGAAAAACTGTTTTTT.

This clonotype rates as medium-sized. This beta chain was picked up by a library intended for alpha chains and is off target, so its count carries little meaning. The CDR3 is CASVTTGGTEAFF. Here the CDR3 DNA reads TGTGCCAGCGTTACAACAGGGGGAACTGAAGCTTTCTTT. The gene calls are TRBV12-3 or TRBV12-4 and TRBJ1-1; TRBD1 agrees at 8 bases. The CDR3 has 13 residues. J lost 5 bases, V lost 8 bases, and 7 bases had no gene match.

Ten or more counts support this clonotype. At one end the junction does not follow the germline gene, possibly because of a read error. In a library made to pick up alpha chains, this beta chain is a stray read with a size that means little. V is TRBV20-1 and J is TRBJ1-2; D perhaps matches TRBD1 (5 bases). CDR1 DFQATT and CDR2 SNEGSKA come from the germline V gene (reference sequence). The CDR3 runs to 13 residues. The DNA of the CDR3 is TGTAGTGCTAAGGCACCCGGGGGCTATGGCTACACCTTC. This encodes CSAKAPGGYGYTF.

This clonotype appeared a few times. The library was prepared for alpha chains; this beta chain is a stray read, so its frequency means little. The chain combines TRBV20-1 with TRBJ1-2; D remains unclear. The CDR3 extends over 12 amino acids. With 3 bases removed from V and 4 bases from J, the gap between germline ends came to 9 bases. Germline CDR1 reads DFQATT; CDR2 reads SNEGSKA (reference sequence). The CDR3 DNA follows: TGCAGTGCTAGGCGGCAGGCCTATGGCTACACCTTC. Residues: CSARRQAYGYTF.

This clonotype was seen at least ten times. For a library built for alpha chains, this beta chain is a stray read; little rests on its size. The chain employs TRBV2 and TRBJ2-5; 9 nucleotides agree with TRBD1. V dropped 6 bases and J dropped 4; count of bases not matched to a gene: 18. The CDR3 has 18 amino acids. CDR1 and CDR2 (germline): SNHLY, FYNNEI. In DNA, the CDR3 is TGTGCCAGCAGAGCTCCTTGGACAGGGGCCGCGGTCGCAGAGACCCAGTACTTC. Translation: CASRAPWTGAAVAETQYF.

Relative to its sample, this clonotype is medium-sized (0.01 to 0.1%). Since it is a stray read in a library aimed at alpha chains, this beta chain has a size that is not meaningful. This chain connects TRBV10-3 to TRBJ1-5, with TRBD1 identical over 7 bases. V trimming: 10 bases; J trimming: 6 bases; junction bases outside the gene matches: 12. This CDR3 comprises 14 residues. Germline CDR1 is ENHRY and CDR2 is SYGVKD. CDR3 residues: CATTGDPQGQPQHF. The CDR3 bases are TGTGCCACAACAGGGGACCCACAGGGTCAGCCCCAGCATTTT.

This clonotype was seen ten or more times. As an off-target read in a library built for alpha chains, this beta chain has a frequency of little significance. This sequence joins TRBV29-1 and TRBJ1-1, with D unclear. Trimming removed 3 bases from V and 1 base from J, with 6 bases in between. In germline, CDR1 is SQVTM, CDR2 ANQGSEA. CDR3 length equals 12 residues. DNA of the CDR3: TGCAGCGTTGACAGGACGAACACTGAAGCTTTCTTT. Translating gives CSVDRTNTEAFF.

This clonotype qualifies as medium-sized. This beta chain slipped into a library made for alpha chains as a stray read, so its size is not meaningful. The rearrangement uses TRBV6-2 or TRBV6-3 and TRBJ2-1, with 8 positions matching TRBD2. J gave up 9 bases and V 7 bases, and 8 bases lay outside the gene matches. The CDR3 length is 13 residues. The germline V gene encodes CDR1 MNHEY and CDR2 SVGEGT. CDR3 DNA sequence: TGTGCCAGCAAACGGGAGGGCCTTGGTGAGCAGTTCTTC. It specifies CASKREGLGEQFF.

This clonotype was picked up a small number of times. This beta chain came through as a stray read in a library set up for alpha chains, and its size says little. The chain employs TRBV7-9 and TRBJ2-3; D gene ambiguous. CDR1 SEHNR and CDR2 FQNEAQ come from the germline V gene (reference sequence). The V end lost 4 bases, the J end lost 5 bases, and 10 bases lay between the germline ends. CDR3 length: 13 residues. The CDR3, as DNA: TGTGCCAGCAGCTGGCAGGCAGGAGATACGCAGTATTTT. Its protein product is CASSWQAGDTQYF.

On this clonotype itself: A library made for alpha chains picked up this beta chain off target, so its size means little. V is TRBV28 and J is TRBJ1-4; no firm D call. Trimming left V 1 base short and J 6 bases short, with 6 bases between. Germline CDR1 reads MDHEN; CDR2 reads SYDVKM. The CDR3 consists of 13 residues. The CDR3 reads CASSLSSHEKLFF. The CDR3 bases are TGTGCCAGCAGTTTATCCTCCCATGAAAAACTGTTTTTT.

Note on this clonotype: This beta chain is an unintended read in a library built for alpha chains; its size means little. The chain is built from TRBV7-9 and TRBJ2-1; the D gene is possibly TRBD2 (6 bases). V lost 4 bases, J lost 1 base, and 11 bases lay in between. The germline V gene encodes CDR1 SEHNR and CDR2 FQNEAQ (reference sequence). This CDR3 spans 15 amino acids. The CDR3 is CASSWIAASYNEQFF. CDR3 sequence (DNA): TGTGCCAGCAGCTGGATAGCGGCTTCCTACAATGAGCAGTTCTTC.